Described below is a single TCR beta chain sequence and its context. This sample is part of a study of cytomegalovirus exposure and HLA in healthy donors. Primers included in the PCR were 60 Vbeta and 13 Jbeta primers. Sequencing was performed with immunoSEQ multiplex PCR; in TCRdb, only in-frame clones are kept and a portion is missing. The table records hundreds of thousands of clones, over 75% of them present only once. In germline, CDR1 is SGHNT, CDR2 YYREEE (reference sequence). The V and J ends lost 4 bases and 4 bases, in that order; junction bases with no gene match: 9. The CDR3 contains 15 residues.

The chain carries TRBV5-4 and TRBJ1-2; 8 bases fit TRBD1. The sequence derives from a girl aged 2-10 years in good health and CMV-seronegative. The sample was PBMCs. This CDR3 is CASSPRQGTFYGYTF. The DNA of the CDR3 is TGTGCCAGCAGCCCAAGACAGGGGACGTTCTATGGCTACACCTTC.